Following are 31 T cell receptor beta chains from one sample sequenced in a study of blood T cell repertoires in COVID-19. TCRdb keeps only in-frame clones here, not all; method: immunoSEQ multiplex PCR. This sample carries some 120,000 clones, roughly nine tenths of them seen once, and the ten largest clones take approximately 5%. What was sequenced was peripheral blood. The origin of the receptors is a man aged 60 to 69 with COVID-19, enrolled during active disease.

CDR3 DNA sequence: TGTGCCGGGTGGGGACACAATAATTCACCCCTCCACTTT. Translated, it gives CAGWGHNNSPLHF. The rearrangement uses TRBV19 and TRBJ1-6; D might be TRBD1 (6 bases). This CDR3 region has 13 residues. Germline CDR1 and CDR2: LNHDA and SQIVND (reference sequence). Trimming cost V 11 bases and J 5 bases, with 13 bases left between them.

CDR3 sequence (DNA): TGTGCCAGTAGCTCGACAGGAATCCTTAACTATGGCTACACCTTC. Encoded protein: CASSSTGILNYGYTF. This chain connects TRBV19 to TRBJ1-2; D might be TRBD1 (6 bases). CDR1 is LNHDA and CDR2 is SQIVND in the germline V gene (reference sequence). CDR3 size: 15 residues. The germline V and J ends were trimmed by 6 bases and 1 base, with 15 bases remaining between them.

The chain combines TRBV5-4 with TRBJ2-1; the D is unclear. The germline CDR1 and CDR2 sequences are SGHNT and YYREEE (reference sequence). The CDR3 sequence is 12 residues long. V gave up 3 bases and J gave up 5 bases, with 6 bases separating them. For the CDR3, the DNA is TGTGCCAGCAGCTCCCTCGACAATGAGCAGTTCTTC. Amino acid sequence: CASSSLDNEQFF. Supplemented by reference TRBV5-4 and TRBJ2-1, the full variable domain reads ETGVTQSPTHLIKTRGQQVTLRCSSQSGHNTVSWYQQALGQGPQFIFQYYREEENGRGNFPPRFSGLQFPNYSSELNVNALELDDSALYLCASSSLDNEQFFGPGTRLTVL.

The rearrangement links TRBV23-1 to TRBJ2-7; D is unresolved. TRBV23-1 is identified as an open reading frame with a role that is uncertain. CDR3 size: 11 residues. V was clipped by 2 bases and J by 4 bases, with 3 bases between them. CDR3 sequence (DNA): TGCGCCAGCAGTCAACTATACGAGCAGTACTTC. This codes for CASSQLYEQYF.

This clone occurred a few times. This chain joins TRBV4-1 and TRBJ2-7, with D maybe TRBD1 (5 bases). Per germline, CDR1 MGHRA and CDR2 YSYEKL. The CDR3 runs to 14 residues. V shed 4 bases and J shed 5 bases, with 15 bases lying between them. The CDR3 DNA reads as TGCGCCAGCAGCCCCCTTACACAGGCCAACGAGCAGTACTTC. Amino acid sequence: CASSPLTQANEQYF.

The chain has TRBV4-2 and TRBJ2-5; 10 nucleotides agree with TRBD2. This CDR3 contains 17 residues. Germline V gives CDR1 LGHNA, CDR2 YNFKEQ. The trim removed 2 bases at V and 1 base at J, leaving 7 bases unmatched. The DNA of the CDR3 is TGTGCCAGCAGCCAAACCACTAGCGGGGATACCCAAGAGACCCAGTACTTC. Translating gives CASSQTTSGDTQETQYF.

The genes are TRBV11-2 and TRBJ2-2; D uncertain. The CDR3 loop spans 16 amino acids. Per the germline V gene, CDR1 is SGHAT and CDR2 is FQNNGV. V gave up 1 base and J gave up 4 bases, with 13 bases separating them. The CDR3 nucleotides are TGTGCCAGCAGCTTAGTTGGGCGCACCCTCACCGGGGAGCTGTTTTTT. This codes for CASSLVGRTLTGELFF.

The chain joins TRBV7-9 to TRBJ1-1; no clear D. Germline V CDR1 and CDR2: SEHNR, FQNEAQ (reference sequence). The CDR3 is made up of 14 amino acids. Trimming shortened V by 7 bases and J by 0 bases, and 12 bases separated the two germline ends. CDR3 bases: TGTGCCAGCAACCCCCCGGGTTTGAACACTGAAGCTTTCTTT. Amino acids: CASNPPGLNTEAFF.

This chain uses TRBV19 with TRBJ2-7; D is perhaps TRBD2 (5 bases). The germline CDR1 and CDR2 sequences are LNHDA and SQIVND (reference sequence). The CDR3 runs 14 residues. V was pared by 6 bases and J by 1 base, with 13 bases between. Here the CDR3 reads CASSLPGSSYEQYF. CDR3 bases: TGTGCCAGTAGCCTGCCGGGATCATCCTACGAGCAGTACTTC.

Written as DNA, the CDR3 is TGTGCCAGCAGTGAAACAGGGGAAGAGCAGCCCCAGCATTTT. Its protein product is CASSETGEEQPQHF. The genes are TRBV6-1 and TRBJ1-5; 7 bases are a match to TRBD1. CDR3 length: 14 amino acids. Looked up from germline, CDR1 is MNHNS and CDR2 is SASEGT. The J segment lost 7 bases and the V segment lost 2 bases, leaving 5 bases of the junction unmatched.

With regard to this clone: Other nucleotide sequences from this sample produce the same CDR3. The gene calls are TRBV7-2 and TRBJ2-1; 8 nucleotides align to TRBD2. This CDR3 is 15 amino acids long. The ends lost 2 bases at V and 0 bases at J; junction bases unmatched: 0. The germline gives CDR1 SGHTA, CDR2 FQGNSA. As DNA, the CDR3 is TGTGCCAGCAGCTTAAGCGGGAGCTCCTACAATGAGCAGTTCTTC. Protein sequence: CASSLSGSSYNEQFF.

The V gene is TRBV11-3, the J gene TRBJ2-5; D not certain. Germline V gene sequence: CDR1 SGHNT, CDR2 YENEEA. CDR3 size: 10 residues. Trimming took 10 bases from V and 3 from J, leaving 6 bases between them. CDR3 region: CATFKETQYF. CDR3 DNA: TGTGCCACCTTTAAAGAGACCCAGTACTTC.

V gene TRBV3-1 (or the pseudogene TRBV3-2) combines with J gene TRBJ2-3; D possibly corresponds to TRBD2 (6 bases). The length of the CDR3 is 16 residues. CDR1 is LGHDT, CDR2 YNNKEL, per germline (reference sequence). Trimming left V 1 base short and J 5 bases short, with 16 bases between. The CDR3 nucleotides are TGTGCCAGCAGCCAAGGGGCGGGGACTCTGGGAGATACGCAGTATTTT. Protein sequence: CASSQGAGTLGDTQYF.

The chain couples TRBV13 to TRBJ1-1, with D perhaps matching TRBD1 (5 bases). Germline values: CDR1 PRHDT, CDR2 FYEKMQ (reference sequence). The CDR3 is made up of 14 amino acids. Trimming took off 4 bases at V and 3 bases at J, with 12 bases between the two ends. The DNA for the CDR3 is TGTGCCAGCAGCTCGGGGGATGGTTACACTGAAGCTTTCTTT. Translating gives CASSSGDGYTEAFF.

This clone was observed once. The V and J genes are TRBV4-2 and TRBJ1-5; D remains ambiguous. This CDR3 has 16 residues. The germline V and J ends were trimmed by 0 bases and 0 bases, with 9 bases remaining between them. In germline, CDR1 is LGHNA, CDR2 YNFKEQ. This chain's CDR3 is CASSQEATSSNQPQHF. In nucleotides, the CDR3 is TGTGCCAGCAGCCAAGAAGCGACCTCTAGCAATCAGCCCCAGCATTTT.

The chain recombines TRBV28 with TRBJ1-1; 8 nucleotides line up with TRBD1. Germline assignment: CDR1 MDHEN and CDR2 SYDVKM. The junction had 9 bases not matched to a gene; V was cut back by 5 bases and J by 1 base. The length of the CDR3 is 16 residues. The CDR3 sequence is CASSPLAGGTNTEAFF. The CDR3, as DNA: TGTGCCAGCAGTCCACTTGCAGGGGGCACGAACACTGAAGCTTTCTTT.

This rearrangement joins TRBV10-1 to TRBJ2-7, with TRBD2 matching over 8 bases. Trimming at V came to 3 bases and at J to 2 bases, leaving 9 bases not matched to a gene. CDR1 WNHNN and CDR2 SYGVQD come from the germline V gene (reference sequence). This CDR3 is 16 amino acids long. CDR3 in DNA: TGCGCCAGCAGTGAAGGTAGTAGCGGGATGGCCTACGAGCAGTACTTC. The encoded protein is CASSEGSSGMAYEQYF.

V usage is TRBV29-1 and J usage is TRBJ2-3; TRBD1 aligns across 7 bases. CDR3 length: 13 residues. Germline V gene sequence: CDR1 SQVTM, CDR2 ANQGSEA. Trimming removed 7 bases from V and 6 bases from J; junction bases left unmatched: 10. The CDR3 nucleotides are TGCAGCGCTTCCGACAGGGTGCCCGATACGCAGTATTTT. It translates to CSASDRVPDTQYF.

Only one count was recorded for this clone. The rearrangement links TRBV7-9 to TRBJ2-3, with a weak D call TRBD2 (5 bases). CDR1 and CDR2 from the germline V gene are SEHNR and FQNEAQ (reference sequence). Trimming removed 1 base from V and 0 bases from J, with 8 bases in between. CDR3 size: 15 residues. The CDR3 coding sequence is TGTGCCAGCAGCTTAGGAGGGTTGAGCACAGATACGCAGTATTTT. It translates to CASSLGGLSTDTQYF.

The rearrangement uses TRBV12-3 or TRBV12-4 and TRBJ1-1, with D unclear. There are 12 residues in the CDR3. With 8 bases removed from V and 0 bases from J, the gap between germline ends came to 7 bases. The CDR3 region is CASGRLNTEAFF. CDR3 bases: TGTGCCAGCGGCCGTTTGAACACTGAAGCTTTCTTT.

The rearrangement links TRBV5-1 to TRBJ1-2; D gene ambiguous. Germline V gene lookup returns CDR1 SGHRS and CDR2 YFSETQ. The V and J ends lost 5 bases and 2 bases respectively, with 16 bases between them. The CDR3 runs 15 residues. CDR3 DNA: TGCGCCAGCAGGTTGCGGGTCAGTTCCAACTATGGCTACACCTTC. This codes for CASRLRVSSNYGYTF.

The chain couples TRBV7-9 to TRBJ1-4; D remains ambiguous. This CDR3 contains 17 residues. The germline CDR1 and CDR2 sequences are SEHNR and FQNEAQ (reference sequence). Trimming took off 3 bases at V and 0 bases at J, with 14 bases between the two ends. The CDR3 loop is CASSLGAPKATNEKLFF. As DNA, the CDR3 is TGTGCCAGCAGCTTGGGAGCCCCCAAAGCAACTAATGAAAAACTGTTTTTT. Full variable domain (missing parts from reference TRBV7-9 and TRBJ1-4): DTGVSQNPRHKITKRGQNVTFRCDPISEHNRLYWYRQTLGQGPEFLTYFQNEAQLEKSRLLSDRFSAERPKGSFSTLEIQRTEQGDSAMYLCASSLGAPKATNEKLFFGSGTQLSVL.

This clone was counted between two and nine times. This chain joins TRBV2 and TRBJ2-7, with D unresolved. The CDR3 extends over 14 amino acids. Trimming left V 8 bases short and J 1 base short, with 15 bases between. Germline CDR1 SNHLY, CDR2 FYNNEI. The CDR3 loop is CASLDIRRSYEQYF. The CDR3 DNA reads TGTGCCAGCCTCGACATCCGCAGATCCTACGAGCAGTACTTC.

The chain combines TRBV5-1 with TRBJ2-1; TRBD2 matches at 11 bases. The CDR3 runs 17 residues. Germline V gives CDR1 SGHRS, CDR2 YFSETQ. V lost 1 base to trimming and J lost 1 base; unmatched junction nucleotides: 4. CDR3 residues: CASSLSGLAVSYNEQFF. The CDR3 DNA is TGCGCCAGCAGCTTGTCGGGACTAGCGGTTTCCTACAATGAGCAGTTCTTC. Using reference TRBV5-1 and TRBJ2-1 for the parts outside the CDR3, the full variable domain is KAGVTQTPRYLIKTRGQQVTLSCSPISGHRSVSWYQQTPGQGLQFLFEYFSETQRNKGNFPGRFSGRQFSNSRSEMNVSTLELGDSALYLCASSLSGLAVSYNEQFFGPGTRLTVL.

The gene calls are TRBV28 and TRBJ2-7; TRBD2 is a possible D gene (6 bases). The germline CDR1 and CDR2 sequences are MDHEN and SYDVKM. This CDR3 spans 14 amino acids. V dropped 6 bases and J dropped 4 bases, with 16 bases sitting between them. The CDR3 here is CASRHVSGAYEQYF. CDR3 in DNA: TGTGCCAGCAGGCACGTCTCGGGAGCTTACGAGCAGTACTTC. Combining the CDR3 with reference TRBV28 and TRBJ2-7 gives the whole variable domain DVKVTQSSRYLVKRTGEKVFLECVQDMDHENMFWYRQDPGLGLRLIYFSYDVKMKEKGDIPEGYSVSREKKERFSLILESASTNQTSMYLCASRHVSGAYEQYFGPGTRLTVT.

The CDR3: CAWSVGGFGGHEAFF. In nucleotides, the CDR3 is TGTGCCTGGAGTGTAGGGGGTTTCGGTGGCCATGAAGCTTTCTTT. The chain couples TRBV30 to TRBJ1-1; possible D gene TRBD1, 6 bases. The germline V gene has CDR1 GTSNPN and CDR2 SVGIG (reference sequence). This CDR3 is built from 15 residues. V lost 0 bases and J lost 7, with 18 bases in between.

This clone has only one observation. The CDR3 here is CASSPWTQYYGYTF. In DNA, the CDR3 is TGTGCCAGCAGCCCTTGGACACAGTACTATGGCTACACCTTC. The chain couples TRBV3-1 (or the pseudogene TRBV3-2) to TRBJ1-2; possible D gene TRBD1, 5 bases. This CDR3 comprises 14 residues. Germline CDR1 and CDR2: LGHDT and YNNKEL (reference sequence). Trimming stripped 4 bases from V and 3 bases from J, with 12 bases between.

The rearrangement joins TRBV7-8 to TRBJ2-2, with 9 nucleotides matching TRBD2. Looked up from germline, CDR1 is SGHVS and CDR2 is FQNEAQ. Trimming took 4 bases from V and 1 from J; bases not matched to a gene: 7. This CDR3 region has 17 residues. CDR3 in DNA: TGTGCCAGCAGCTCCTTCTTAGCGGGAGAGAACACCGGGGAGCTGTTTTTT. Residues: CASSSFLAGENTGELFF.

V usage is TRBV7-9 and J usage is TRBJ2-7; 8 positions agree with TRBD1. V was clipped by 5 bases and J by 0 bases; unmatched bases: 9. CDR1 and CDR2 (germline): SEHNR, FQNEAQ (reference sequence). CDR3 size: 16 residues. The CDR3 here is CASSPPQGVNSYEQYF. Here the CDR3 DNA reads TGTGCCAGCAGCCCTCCACAGGGGGTCAACTCCTACGAGCAGTACTTC.

The rearrangement uses TRBV4-2 and TRBJ1-1; tentative D call: TRBD1 (6 bases). The V and J ends lost 5 bases and 11 bases respectively, with 18 bases between them. The CDR3 totals 13 residues. Germline CDR1 and CDR2: LGHNA and YNFKEQ. DNA for the CDR3: TGTGCCAGCAGCGAGACAGGCGCCTCGCGGGCTTTCTTT. Translating it yields CASSETGASRAFF.

The V call is TRBV12-5, the J call TRBJ2-3; TRBD2 aligns across 9 bases. J was trimmed by 4 bases and V by 5 bases; bases with no gene match: 7. The CDR3 consists of 15 residues. CDR1 is LGHNT, CDR2 FRNRAP, per germline. CDR3: CASGPSSGNADTQYF. The CDR3 region has the DNA TGTGCTAGTGGTCCCTCTAGCGGGAACGCAGATACGCAGTATTTT.